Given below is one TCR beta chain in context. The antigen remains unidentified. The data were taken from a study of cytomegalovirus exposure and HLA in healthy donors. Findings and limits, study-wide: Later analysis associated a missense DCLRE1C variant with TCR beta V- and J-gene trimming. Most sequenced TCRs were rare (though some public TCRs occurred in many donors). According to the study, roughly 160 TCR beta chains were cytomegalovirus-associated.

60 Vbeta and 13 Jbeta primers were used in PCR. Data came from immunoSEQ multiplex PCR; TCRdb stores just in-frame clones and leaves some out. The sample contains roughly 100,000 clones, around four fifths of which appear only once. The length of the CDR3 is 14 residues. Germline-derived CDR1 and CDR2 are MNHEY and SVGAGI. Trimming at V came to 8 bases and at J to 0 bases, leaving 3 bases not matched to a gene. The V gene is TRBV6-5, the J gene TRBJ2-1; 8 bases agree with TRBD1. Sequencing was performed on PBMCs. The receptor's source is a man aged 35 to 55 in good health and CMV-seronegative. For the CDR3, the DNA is TGTGCCAGCTGGGGACAGGCCTCCTACAATGAGCAGTTCTTC. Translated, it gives CASWGQASYNEQFF.